The next 18 T cell receptor beta chains were all read from a single sample in a study of PD-L1 blockade in urothelial cancer. Sample time point: peripheral blood 6 weeks after treatment start. The table came from immunoSEQ multiplex PCR; TCRdb's copy has only in-frame clones and leaves some out. The sample carries roughly 100,000 clones, approximately 87% recorded once. The sequencing used PBMCs, collected around atezolizumab (anti-PD-L1) treatment. The receptors come from a man in his 70s with urothelial cancer.

The rearrangement joins TRBV23-1 to TRBJ1-1; the D gene is possibly TRBD1 (5 bases). TRBV23-1 is identified as an open reading frame with a role that is uncertain. Deletions cut 4 bases from V and 1 base from J, with 7 bases between. This CDR3 is built from 13 residues. CDR3 bases: TGCGCCAGCAGTCTGGACAAGAACACTGAAGCTTTCTTT. This sequence encodes CASSLDKNTEAFF.

The rearrangement uses TRBV4-2 and TRBJ2-2, with 8 bases identical to TRBD2. The V gene's germline CDR1 is LGHNA and CDR2 YNFKEQ. This CDR3 has 17 amino acids. V lost 0 bases and J lost 6; bases outside the gene matches: 9. CDR3 bases: TGTGCCAGCAGCCAAGATCTGGAGCGGGGGCGGGCCGGGGAGCTGTTTTTT. Translated: CASSQDLERGRAGELFF.

This chain joins TRBV5-4 and TRBJ1-2; D perhaps matches TRBD1 (5 bases). V dropped 6 bases and J dropped 4 bases, with 10 bases sitting between them. From germline, CDR1 is SGHNT and CDR2 YYREEE (reference sequence). The CDR3 has 12 amino acids. The CDR3 here is CASNSRGYGYTF. The CDR3 region has the DNA TGTGCCAGCAATTCAAGGGGCTATGGCTACACCTTC. Full variable domain (remainder filled in from reference TRBV5-4 and TRBJ1-2): ETGVTQSPTHLIKTRGQQVTLRCSSQSGHNTVSWYQQALGQGPQFIFQYYREEENGRGNFPPRFSGLQFPNYSSELNVNALELDDSALYLCASNSRGYGYTFGSGTRLTVV.

The rearrangement joins TRBV16 to TRBJ2-7; D may be TRBD1 (6 bases). Per germline, CDR1 KGHSY and CDR2 FQNENV. The CDR3 is 17 residues long. V was shortened by 0 bases and J by 3 bases, with 18 bases between the two germline ends. CDR3 loop: CASSQSPPGHLGYEQYF. As DNA, the CDR3 is TGTGCCAGCAGCCAATCCCCGCCGGGACACTTGGGCTACGAGCAGTACTTC.

This clone has more than one count but fewer than ten. This chain links TRBV10-3 with TRBJ1-1, with 8 bases that match TRBD1. CDR3 length equals 14 residues. The trim removed 6 bases at V and 1 base at J, leaving 4 bases unmatched. The germline V gene has CDR1 ENHRY and CDR2 SYGVKD. The CDR3 protein is CAISPDRANTEAFF. The CDR3 DNA reads as TGTGCCATCAGCCCGGACAGGGCGAACACTGAAGCTTTCTTT.

The rearrangement links TRBV7-9 to TRBJ1-1; D uncertain. This CDR3 has 14 residues. V lost 1 base and J lost 4, with 10 bases in between. From germline, CDR1 is SEHNR and CDR2 FQNEAQ (reference sequence). The CDR3 reads CASSLDLGSTEAFF. For the CDR3, the DNA is TGTGCCAGCAGCTTAGACCTCGGGTCCACTGAAGCTTTCTTT.

This chain links TRBV6-1 with TRBJ1-5; 9 nucleotides agree with TRBD1. V shed 8 bases and J 1 base; nucleotides not matched to a gene: 6. The CDR3 is made up of 15 amino acids. The germline gives CDR1 MNHNS, CDR2 SASEGT. The CDR3 protein is CASGGTGFSNQPQHF. Here the CDR3 DNA reads TGTGCCAGCGGGGGGACAGGGTTCAGCAATCAGCCCCAGCATTTT.

The rearrangement links TRBV19 to TRBJ2-5; no clear D gene. From germline, CDR1 is LNHDA and CDR2 SQIVND (reference sequence). The CDR3 is 12 amino acids. V shed 4 bases and J shed 1 base, with 4 bases lying between them. CDR3 coding DNA: TGTGCCAGTAGTAGGCCCCAAGAGACCCAGTACTTC. Encoded protein: CASSRPQETQYF.

The chain employs TRBV19 and TRBJ1-4; no definite D call. Trimming shortened V by 5 bases and J by 5 bases, and 15 bases separated the two germline ends. This CDR3 is 15 amino acids long. Germline assignment: CDR1 LNHDA and CDR2 SQIVND (reference sequence). As DNA, the CDR3 is TGTGCCAGTAGTCCGTCTCTGGGAGGGAATGAAAAACTGTTTTTT. This codes for CASSPSLGGNEKLFF.

V gene TRBV7-2 combines with J gene TRBJ2-5, with TRBD2 as a possible D gene (7 bases). The V gene lost 1 base and the J gene lost 5 bases, with 17 bases spanning the gap. This CDR3 spans 16 amino acids. In germline, CDR1 is SGHTA, CDR2 FQGNSA. The CDR3 protein is CASSLGPSGTPETQYF. In nucleotides, the CDR3 is TGTGCCAGCAGCTTAGGACCCAGCGGGACACCGGAGACCCAGTACTTC. Looking up the rest from reference TRBV7-2 and TRBJ2-5 gives the full variable domain: GAGVSQSPSNKVTEKGKDVELRCDPISGHTALYWYRQSLGQGLEFLIYFQGNSAPDKSGLPSDRFSAERTGGSVSTLTIQRTQQEDSAVYLCASSLGPSGTPETQYFGPGTRLLVL.

The chain is built from TRBV10-2 and TRBJ1-5; tentative D call: TRBD1 (6 bases). V shed 0 bases and J shed 11 bases, with 17 bases lying between them. The CDR3 sequence is 15 residues long. CDR1 and CDR2 (germline): WSHSY, SAAADI. This chain's CDR3 is CASSESGAGAATQHF. CDR3 coding DNA: TGCGCCAGCAGTGAGTCAGGGGCAGGGGCCGCAACCCAGCATTTT.

The rearrangement links TRBV15 to TRBJ2-1, with 10 bases identical to TRBD2. The CDR3 is made up of 15 amino acids. Germline CDR1 reads LNHNV; CDR2 reads YYDKDF (reference sequence). The V and J ends lost 5 bases and 1 base, in that order; junction bases with no gene match: 2. The CDR3 nucleotides read TGTGCCACCAGCCCACTAGCGGGGTCCTACAATGAGCAGTTCTTC. This translates into CATSPLAGSYNEQFF.

The chain carries TRBV5-1 and TRBJ2-5, with a possible D match to TRBD2 (5 bases). CDR1 and CDR2 from the germline V gene are SGHRS and YFSETQ. The CDR3 sequence is 17 residues long. V shed 0 bases and J shed 2 bases, with 17 bases lying between them. The DNA for the CDR3 is TGCGCCAGCAGCTTGGGGCTTACTAGTTTAACTCAAGAGACCCAGTACTTC. This sequence encodes CASSLGLTSLTQETQYF.

V gene TRBV19 combines with J gene TRBJ1-4; TRBD1 aligns across 7 bases. The germline V gene encodes CDR1 LNHDA and CDR2 SQIVND (reference sequence). The CDR3 covers 16 residues. V trimming: 7 bases; J trimming: 5 bases; junction bases outside the gene matches: 13. The CDR3 region has the DNA TGTGCCAGTACCGACAGGGCGCTCCCCTCAAATGAAAAACTGTTTTTT. This encodes CASTDRALPSNEKLFF. The full variable domain, rest sourced from reference TRBV19 and TRBJ1-4, is DGGITQSPKYLFRKEGQNVTLSCEQNLNHDAMYWYRQDPGQGLRLIYYSQIVNDFQKGDIAEGYSVSREKKESFPLTVTSAQKNPTAFYLCASTDRALPSNEKLFFGSGTQLSVL.

J is TRBJ2-5 and V is TRBV7-2; 7 positions agree with TRBD1. V gave up 7 bases and J gave up 3 bases; unmatched junction bases: 5. This CDR3 contains 13 residues. Looked up from germline, CDR1 is SGHTA and CDR2 is FQGNSA. In DNA, the CDR3 is TGTGCCAGCACTCGCGACAGGGAAGAGACCCAGTACTTC. It encodes CASTRDREETQYF.

This clone has more than one count but fewer than ten. The sample holds other DNA sequences that translate to the same CDR3. This chain uses TRBV9 with TRBJ2-3; a possible D gene is TRBD1 (5 bases). Germline CDR1 is SGDLS and CDR2 is YYNGEE. With 0 bases removed from V and 4 bases from J, the gap between germline ends came to 9 bases. This CDR3 spans 14 amino acids. The CDR3: CASSVEGSADTQYF. DNA of the CDR3: TGTGCCAGCAGCGTAGAGGGGTCGGCAGATACGCAGTATTTT.

The chain has TRBV7-3 and TRBJ2-1; D may be TRBD2 (5 bases). V lost 3 bases, J lost 6 bases, and 15 bases lay in between. The CDR3 length is 15 residues. Germline V gene data show CDR1 as SGHTA and CDR2 as FQGTGA. CDR3 DNA sequence: TGTGCCAGCAGCTTGGGCGGGCTAGTACCCAATGAGCAGTTCTTC. This codes for CASSLGGLVPNEQFF.

The V call is TRBV11-3, the J call TRBJ2-7, with 15 positions matching TRBD2. Germline V CDR1 and CDR2: SGHNT, YENEEA. Germline trimming cut 5 bases from V and 6 bases from J; bases unmatched to any gene: 2. This CDR3 spans 14 amino acids. DNA for the CDR3: TGTGCCAGCAGCCAGGGACTAGCGGGAGGCGAGCAGTACTTC. Translated, it gives CASSQGLAGGEQYF. The full variable domain, with the rest looked up from reference TRBV11-3 and TRBJ2-7, is EAGVVQSPRYKIIEKKQPVAFWCNPISGHNTLYWYLQNLGQGPELLIRYENEEAVDDSQLPKDRFSAERLKGVDSTLKIQPAELGDSAVYLCASSQGLAGGEQYFGPGTRLTVT.